What follows describes a single T cell receptor (beta chain). The sample originates from a study of blood T cell repertoires in COVID-19. Across the whole study: Samples came from the United States, Italy and Spain, spanning acute and convalescent COVID-19. T cells, B-cell-depleted T cells, or PBMCs supplied cDNA or gDNA.

Per the original methods: Reference gene primer amplification yielded estimated nucleated cell counts. The table came from immunoSEQ multiplex PCR; TCRdb's copy has only in-frame clones and leaves some out. That table furnishes V, J and clone size, whereas the DNA furnished D and trimming. The sample holds around 130,000 clones, around 84% seen once. Trimming removed 3 bases from V and 1 base from J, with 15 bases in between. CDR1 and CDR2 (germline): KGHSH, LQKENI. CDR3 size: 16 residues. Those enrolled, adults aged about 18 to 89 years, came from about two dozen US areas. The sequenced sample was PBMCs or T cells enriched from blood (not recorded which). The genes are TRBV18 and TRBJ1-1; D perhaps matches TRBD1 (5 bases). The TCR sequence derives from a man aged 40-50 years with acute COVID-19. The CDR3 region is CASSPTTSGGNTEAFF. DNA of the CDR3: TGTGCCAGCTCACCGACAACGTCGGGGGGGAACACTGAAGCTTTCTTT.